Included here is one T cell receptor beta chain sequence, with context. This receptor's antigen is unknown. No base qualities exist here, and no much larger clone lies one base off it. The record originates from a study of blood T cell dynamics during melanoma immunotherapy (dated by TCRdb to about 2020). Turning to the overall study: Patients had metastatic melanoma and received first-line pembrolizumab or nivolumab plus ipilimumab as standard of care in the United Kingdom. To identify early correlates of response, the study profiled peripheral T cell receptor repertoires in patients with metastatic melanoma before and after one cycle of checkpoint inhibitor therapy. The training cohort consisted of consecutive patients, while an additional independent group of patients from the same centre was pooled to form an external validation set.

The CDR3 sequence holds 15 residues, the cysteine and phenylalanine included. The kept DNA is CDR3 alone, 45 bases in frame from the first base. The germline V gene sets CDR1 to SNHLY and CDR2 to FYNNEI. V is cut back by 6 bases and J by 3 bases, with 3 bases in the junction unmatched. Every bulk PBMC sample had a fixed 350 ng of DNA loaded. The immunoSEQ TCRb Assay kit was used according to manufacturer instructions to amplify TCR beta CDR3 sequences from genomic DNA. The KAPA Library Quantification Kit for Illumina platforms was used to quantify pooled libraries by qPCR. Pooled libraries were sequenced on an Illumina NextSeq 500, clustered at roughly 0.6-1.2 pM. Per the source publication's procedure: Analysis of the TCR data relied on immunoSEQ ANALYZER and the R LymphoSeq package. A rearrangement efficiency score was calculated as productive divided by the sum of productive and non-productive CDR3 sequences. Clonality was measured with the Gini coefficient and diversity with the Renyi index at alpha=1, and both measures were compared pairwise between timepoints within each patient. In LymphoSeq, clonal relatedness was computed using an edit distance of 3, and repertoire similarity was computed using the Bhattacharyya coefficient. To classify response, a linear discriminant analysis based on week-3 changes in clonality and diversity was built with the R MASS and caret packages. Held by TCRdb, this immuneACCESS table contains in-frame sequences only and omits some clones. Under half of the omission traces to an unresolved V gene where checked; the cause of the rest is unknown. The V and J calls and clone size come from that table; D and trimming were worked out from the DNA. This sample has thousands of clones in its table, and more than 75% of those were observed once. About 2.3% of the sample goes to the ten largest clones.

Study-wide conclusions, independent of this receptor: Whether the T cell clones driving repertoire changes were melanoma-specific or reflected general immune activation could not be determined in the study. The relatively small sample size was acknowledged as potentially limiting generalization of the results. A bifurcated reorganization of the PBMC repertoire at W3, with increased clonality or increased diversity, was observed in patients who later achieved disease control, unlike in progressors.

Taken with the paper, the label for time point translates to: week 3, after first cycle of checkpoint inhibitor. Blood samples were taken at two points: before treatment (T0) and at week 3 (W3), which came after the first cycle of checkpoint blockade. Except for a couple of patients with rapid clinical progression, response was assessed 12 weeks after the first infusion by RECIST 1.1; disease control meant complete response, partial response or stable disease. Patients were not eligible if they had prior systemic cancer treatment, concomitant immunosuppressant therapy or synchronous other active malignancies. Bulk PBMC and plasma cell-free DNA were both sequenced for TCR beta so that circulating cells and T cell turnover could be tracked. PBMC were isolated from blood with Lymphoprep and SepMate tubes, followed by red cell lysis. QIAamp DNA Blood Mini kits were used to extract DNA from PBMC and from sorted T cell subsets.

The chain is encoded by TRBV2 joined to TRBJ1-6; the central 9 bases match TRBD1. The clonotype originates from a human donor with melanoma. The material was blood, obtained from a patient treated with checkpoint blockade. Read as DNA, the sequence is TGTGCCAGCAGGAGGACAGGGGACTATAATTCACCCCTCCACTTT. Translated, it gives CASRRTGDYNSPLHF. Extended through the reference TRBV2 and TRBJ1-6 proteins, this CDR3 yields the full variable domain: EPEVTQTPSHQVTQMGQEVILRCVPISNHLYFYWYRQILGQKVEFLVSFYNNEISEKSEIFDDQFSVERPDGSNFTLKIRSTKLEDSAMYFCASRRTGDYNSPLHFGNGTRLTVT.